This T cell receptor (beta chain) was sequenced during a study of early stage breast cancer tumors. Using immunoSEQ multiplex PCR, the repertoire was profiled, and TCRdb retains in-frame clones only, with some absent. The data show roughly 58,000 clones, under 95% seen once. The CDR3 totals 15 residues. The germline V and J ends were trimmed by 1 base and 2 bases, with 12 bases remaining between them. Germline V gene lookup returns CDR1 LNHDA and CDR2 SQIVND (reference sequence). The rearrangement joins TRBV19 to TRBJ2-7; no definite D call. Material for sequencing was blood. The source is a person between 70 and 80 years old with breast cancer. The CDR3 region is CASSIAPGGAYEQYF. The CDR3 bases are TGTGCCAGTAGTATAGCCCCCGGTGGAGCCTACGAGCAGTACTTC.